A selection of T cell receptor beta chains follows, all from one sample in a study of T cells after yellow fever vaccination. TCRdb analysed the 5' RACE reads with MiXCR anew, one entry per CDR3 protein. This table has 340,000 or so distinct CDR3 sequences, about 12% appearing once. The sample here was CD4+ T cells sorted from PBMCs, taken 15 days after the yellow fever booster vaccination. The receptor set was obtained from a man younger than 30 who received the YFV17D yellow fever vaccine. Both conserved end residues are part of each CDR3. D genes are given only for firm matches. Clone size is given for some rows only: seen once, a few or many times, or a class if the clone is expanded.

j_call,d_call,clone_size,v_call,cdr3_nt,cdr3_aa
TRBJ2-3,.,.,TRBV12-3/TRBV12-4,TGTGCCAGCAGATGGGGGCCGGGCACAGATACGCAGTATTTT,CASRWGPGTDTQYF
TRBJ1-1,TRBD1,.,TRBV6-5,TGTGCCAGCAGTCAAAGACAGGGTCTGGCTTTCTTT,CASSQRQGLAFF
TRBJ1-4,TRBD1,few,TRBV5-4,TGTGCCAGCTCCAGGGCTGAGGACAGGGTCGAAAAACTGTTTTTT,CASSRAEDRVEKLFF
TRBJ2-5,.,few,TRBV2,TGTGCCAGCAGCCAGGTGGCCAGTGCGGAGACCCAGTACTTC,CASSQVASAETQYF
TRBJ1-1,TRBD1,.,TRBV7-9,TGTGCCAGCAGCCCACCTCCTAACCGACAGGGCAAAGCTTTCTTT,CASSPPPNRQGKAFF
TRBJ2-3,.,.,TRBV3-1,TGTGCCAGCAGCCAAGGGCCCCCAGATACGCAGTATTTT,CASSQGPPDTQYF
TRBJ1-5,TRBD1,.,TRBV15,TGTGCCACCAGCAGAGCGCCGGGACAGGGGTACAATCAGCCCCAGCATTTT,CATSRAPGQGYNQPQHF
TRBJ1-1,.,.,TRBV9,TGTGCCAGCAGCGTAGCCCAGAGGTCCCTCCCCGGGACGGAACTCACTGAAGCTTTCTTT,CASSVAQRSLPGTELTEAFF
TRBJ1-5,.,many,TRBV7-2,TGTGCCAGCAGCCTAGGGAGTTTACATCAGCCCCAGCATTTT,CASSLGSLHQPQHF
TRBJ2-1,TRBD2,.,TRBV6-2/TRBV6-3,TGTGCCAGCAGTCCCTGGGAGAAGCGGGGTAGATACTACAATGAGCAGTTCTTC,CASSPWEKRGRYYNEQFF
TRBJ2-3,.,.,TRBV20-1,TGCAGTGCTAGAAGCCCCTTGGTAGCCGGAGTTTATACGCAGTATTTT,CSARSPLVAGVYTQYF
TRBJ1-6,.,few,TRBV7-9,TGTGCCAGCAGCTTAGGGGTAGGGCCGGATTCACCCCTCCACTTT,CASSLGVGPDSPLHF
TRBJ2-5,TRBD1,.,TRBV7-2,TGTGCCAGCAGCTATCAGCGAGGGGGCGAGACCCAGTACTTC,CASSYQRGGETQYF
TRBJ1-2,.,.,TRBV29-1,TGCAGCGTTGGAGGTCGAGTCAACTATGGCTACACCTTC,CSVGGRVNYGYTF
TRBJ2-2,TRBD2,few,TRBV12-3/TRBV12-4,TGTGCCACCAGGATAGCGGGGGGGAAAACCGGGGAGCTGTTTTTT,CATRIAGGKTGELFF
TRBJ2-7,TRBD1,few,TRBV4-3,TGCGCCAGCAGCCGGGACAGGCGGTCCTCCTACGAGCAGTACTTC,CASSRDRRSSYEQYF
TRBJ2-7,TRBD1,few,TRBV5-1,TGCGCCAGCAGCTTGGTGTCAGGGGGCAACTACGAGCAGTACTTC,CASSLVSGGNYEQYF
TRBJ1-1,.,few,TRBV20-1,TGCAGTGCTAGTTTTTCAGGGCCGAACACTGAAGCTTTCTTT,CSASFSGPNTEAFF
TRBJ2-1,.,.,TRBV5-6,TGTGCCAGCAGCTTGTACGGGGGCAAGGAGCAGTTCTTC,CASSLYGGKEQFF
TRBJ1-5,.,few,TRBV6-2/TRBV6-3,TGTGCCAGCAGTTACTACAGTGTCCGTCAGCCCCAGCATTTT,CASSYYSVRQPQHF
TRBJ1-4,.,.,TRBV28,TGTGCCAGCAGGAAATCATCTGAAAAACTGTTTTTT,CASRKSSEKLFF
TRBJ2-7,.,.,TRBV4-2,TGTGCCAGCAGCCAAGATGGGCGGGGAAGCTCCTACGAGCAGTACTTC,CASSQDGRGSSYEQYF